Here is one T cell receptor (beta chain) with its context. What it binds is unknown. PCR amplification relied on 60 Vbeta primers (plus 13 Jbeta primers). TCRdb's table, derived via immunoSEQ multiplex PCR, lists solely in-frame clones and lacks some. The repertoire has about 64,000 clones, 77% of them found once; the top ten carry 5%. The germline CDR1 and CDR2 sequences are SGHRS and YFSETQ. V shed 4 bases, J shed 6 bases, and the junction held 5 bases outside the gene matches. The CDR3 contains 15 residues. These data originate in a study of cytomegalovirus exposure and HLA in healthy donors. Study results and limitations: Immune exposure was documented only through CMV serostatus. When analyzed later, a missense DCLRE1C variant was found to be linked to TCR beta V- and J-gene trimming.

Input material: PBMCs. This clonotype was sampled from a male donor in good health and CMV-seropositive. V and J are TRBV5-1 and TRBJ1-5; 12 bases are shared with TRBD1. This chain's CDR3 is CASSPGQGASQPQHF. The CDR3, as DNA: TGCGCCAGCAGCCCGGGACAGGGGGCGAGTCAGCCCCAGCATTTT.